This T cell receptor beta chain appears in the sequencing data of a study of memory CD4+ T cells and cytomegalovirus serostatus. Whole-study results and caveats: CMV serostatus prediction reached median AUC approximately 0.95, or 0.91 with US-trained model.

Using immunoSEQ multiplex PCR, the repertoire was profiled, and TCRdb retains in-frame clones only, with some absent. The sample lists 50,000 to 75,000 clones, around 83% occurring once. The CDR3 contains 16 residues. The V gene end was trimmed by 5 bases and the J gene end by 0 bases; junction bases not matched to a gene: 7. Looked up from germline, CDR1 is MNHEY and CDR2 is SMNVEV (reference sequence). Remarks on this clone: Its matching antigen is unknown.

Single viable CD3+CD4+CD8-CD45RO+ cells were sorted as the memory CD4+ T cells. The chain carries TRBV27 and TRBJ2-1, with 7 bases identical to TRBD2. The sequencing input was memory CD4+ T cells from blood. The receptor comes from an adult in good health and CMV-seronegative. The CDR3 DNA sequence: TGTGCCAGCAGTCGCCAGGGAGGGAGCTCCTACAATGAGCAGTTCTTC. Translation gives CASSRQGGSSYNEQFF.